This TCR beta chain was recorded in a study of breast tumors, draining lymph nodes, adjacent tissues (TCRdb year 2016). General notes on the study: Breast cancer patients provided tumor, adjacent nontumor tissue and axillary lymph nodes, and the study compared the TCR beta repertoires across these three sources. The study aimed to assess the relationships and possible T-cell exchange between tumor, surrounding tissue and draining lymph node repertoires in human breast cancer.

Lymph node samples were obtained from the axillary draining lymph nodes of breast cancer patients. V lost 8 bases and J lost 0 bases; the stretch between them is 17 bases long. Sequences MNHEY (CDR1) and SMNVEV (CDR2) are obtained from the germline V gene (reference sequence). The cysteine opens and the phenylalanine closes a CDR3 of 16 amino acids. Only CDR3 DNA remains: 48 bases, in frame from the first base. General findings and caveats noted by the study authors: Tumor T-cell repertoires showed less diversity than lymph node repertoires and more diversity than nontumor tissue repertoires, and tumor T-cell repertoires showed preferential V and J gene usage. Rather than being directly demonstrated, the conclusion that tumor T cells originate in lymph nodes was presented as consistent with a hypothesis. The data were judged consistent with most tumor T cells deriving from the lymph node and then expanding within tumor tissue. In luminal-like breast cancer, tumor and nontumor tissue repertoires resembled each other significantly more than in basal-like breast cancer.

A few counts support this clonotype. The clone's antigen remains unknown. No much larger clonotype is one base removed from it; base qualities were not supplied. The instrument given in TCRdb is Illumina HiSeq 2000. Multiplex PCR amplification was used to generate the TCR beta chain libraries. The amplified TCR beta chain products were analyzed by high-throughput sequencing. TCRdb's own reprocessing of the public reads used fastp at Q25 and MiXCR and kept productive beta chains. Every distinct CDR3 protein forms one entry, paired with its most common genes and DNA. The sample data list 150,000 to 200,000 distinct CDR3 sequences, and 33% of these were observed just once. 4.3% of the sample is held by the ten biggest clonotypes.

This TCR came from a female donor with breast cancer. Some clones in this sample may be carry-over from other donors' samples. What was sequenced was axillary lymph node tissue. The chain is assembled from TRBV27 and TRBJ1-3; TRBD1 could be the D gene, as 6 bases match. The DNA sequence is given as TGTGCCAGCGGGAAACGGGGGCCTAGCTCTGGAAACACCATATATTTT. The encoded protein is CASGKRGPSSGNTIYF.